The 27 T cell receptor beta chains in this list originate from one sample, sequenced in a study of blood T cell repertoires in COVID-19. TCRdb's copy holds only in-frame clones and misses some; the assay was immunoSEQ multiplex PCR. Seen here are some 170,000 clones, more than 75% observed once, and the top ten hold roughly 9%. Sequencing was performed on peripheral blood. Receptors were obtained from a woman in her 70s with acute or convalescent COVID-19.

The V gene is TRBV29-1, the J gene TRBJ1-5, with D tentatively TRBD1 (6 bases). This CDR3 is 15 amino acids long. CDR1 and CDR2 (germline): SQVTM, ANQGSEA. Trimming took 0 bases from V and 5 from J, leaving 14 bases between them. The CDR3 reads CSVEDPDRSYQPQHF. CDR3 coding DNA: TGCAGCGTTGAAGACCCCGACAGGAGTTATCAGCCCCAGCATTTT.

This clone was detected once. The chain has TRBV7-2 and TRBJ2-3, with D possibly being TRBD2 (7 bases). V was pared by 1 base and J by 6 bases, with 14 bases between. Germline loops: CDR1 SGHTA, CDR2 FQGNSA. This CDR3 contains 15 residues. CDR3 in DNA: TGTGCCAGCAGCTTAGAGGCAGGGAGGGGGGATACGCAGTATTTT. It translates to CASSLEAGRGDTQYF.

The chain recombines TRBV7-2 with TRBJ1-1, with no clear D. Trimming removed 5 bases at V and 0 bases at J, with 13 bases between. CDR3 length: 15 amino acids. Germline-derived CDR1 and CDR2 are SGHTA and FQGNSA. The CDR3 DNA reads as TGTGCCAGCAGCCCACGGTCGGGGTTGAACACTGAAGCTTTCTTT. As protein: CASSPRSGLNTEAFF. Variable domain in full (rest from reference TRBV7-2 and TRBJ1-1): GAGVSQSPSNKVTEKGKDVELRCDPISGHTALYWYRQSLGQGLEFLIYFQGNSAPDKSGLPSDRFSAERTGGSVSTLTIQRTQQEDSAVYLCASSPRSGLNTEAFFGQGTRLTVV.

CDR3 coding DNA: TGTGCCAGCTCACCAATAGCGGCCACAGATACGCAGTATTTT. This sequence encodes CASSPIAATDTQYF. This chain uses TRBV18 with TRBJ2-3; TRBD2 is a possible D gene (6 bases). The ends were cut back, 2 bases at V and 2 bases at J, with 8 bases in the middle. There are 14 residues in the CDR3. Germline V gene sequence: CDR1 KGHSH, CDR2 LQKENI.

The V call is TRBV6-2 or TRBV6-3, the J call TRBJ1-6; possibly TRBD1 for D (5 bases). The CDR3 is 14 residues long. CDR1 and CDR2 from the germline V gene are MNHEY and SVGEGT. V dropped 4 bases and J dropped 13 bases, with 17 bases sitting between them. Written as DNA, the CDR3 is TGTGCCAGCAGTTGGGGCAGCGATACGTATCCCCTCCACTTT. Translating it yields CASSWGSDTYPLHF.

V usage is TRBV7-2 and J usage is TRBJ2-3, with D perhaps TRBD1 (5 bases). CDR1 and CDR2 from the germline V gene are SGHTA and FQGNSA. The CDR3 is made up of 12 amino acids. Trimming stripped 5 bases from V and 3 bases from J, with 6 bases between. In nucleotides, the CDR3 is TGTGCCAGCAGCGGGGCGACAGATACGCAGTATTTT. Translated, it gives CASSGATDTQYF.

The chain recombines TRBV2 with TRBJ1-2, with D hard to call. The CDR3 runs 14 residues. V lost 4 bases, J lost 2 bases, and 11 bases lay in between. CDR1 SNHLY and CDR2 FYNNEI come from the germline V gene. DNA for the CDR3: TGTGCCAGCAGTGTTCGGAACAGAAACTATGGCTACACCTTC. It encodes CASSVRNRNYGYTF.

The chain employs TRBV4-3 and TRBJ2-7, with 7 nucleotides matching TRBD2. The CDR3 has 15 amino acids. Trimming at V came to 2 bases and at J to 0 bases, leaving 4 bases not matched to a gene. The germline gives CDR1 LGHNA, CDR2 YSLEER. The CDR3 DNA reads as TGCGCCAGCAGCCAACTAGCGGTCAGCTCCTACGAGCAGTACTTC. Translating it yields CASSQLAVSSYEQYF.

This clone has a handful of counts. The rearrangement joins TRBV27 to TRBJ1-6, with D uncertain. Germline loops: CDR1 MNHEY, CDR2 SMNVEV (reference sequence). CDR3 length: 16 residues. V gave up 3 bases and J gave up 2 bases, with 11 bases separating them. The CDR3 DNA is TGTGCCAGCAGTTTTGAGCCCCGTACCTATAATTCACCCCTCCACTTT. This encodes CASSFEPRTYNSPLHF.

CDR3 region: CASSAVPEGSYNEQFF. The CDR3 nucleotides read TGTGCCAGCAGCGCGGTCCCCGAGGGCTCCTACAATGAGCAGTTCTTC. The J gene is TRBJ2-1, the V gene TRBV5-6; D possibly corresponds to TRBD2 (5 bases). Trimming pared 4 bases from V and 0 bases from J, leaving 14 bases between. Germline V gives CDR1 SGHDT, CDR2 YYEEEE. The CDR3 runs to 16 residues.

V is TRBV2 and J is TRBJ1-4, with D perhaps TRBD1 (6 bases). The germline gives CDR1 SNHLY, CDR2 FYNNEI. The CDR3 has 17 amino acids. V was shortened by 2 bases and J by 8 bases, with 21 bases between the two germline ends. The CDR3 DNA follows: TGTGCCAGCAGTGAAAGGGGTCAGGGGCGGTCGAAAGAAAAACTGTTTTTT. Translation gives CASSERGQGRSKEKLFF.

The chain combines TRBV2 with TRBJ2-3, with D possibly being TRBD2 (5 bases). The CDR3 covers 13 residues. Germline V CDR1 and CDR2: SNHLY, FYNNEI. Deletions cut 4 bases from V and 2 bases from J, with 7 bases between. The DNA of the CDR3 is TGTGCCAGCAGTGTAGGACTCACAGATACGCAGTATTTT. Translating gives CASSVGLTDTQYF.

V gene TRBV18 combines with J gene TRBJ2-2; D gene ambiguous. The CDR3 consists of 14 residues. Germline assignment: CDR1 KGHSH and CDR2 LQKENI. Trimming left V 2 bases short and J 7 bases short, with 11 bases between. The CDR3, as DNA: TGTGCCAGCTCACCAGTCAGAGAGGTCGGGGAGCTGTTTTTT. The encoded protein is CASSPVREVGELFF.

V gene TRBV6-1 combines with J gene TRBJ2-2; 7 bases are a match to TRBD2. J gave up 3 bases and V 4 bases, and 8 bases lay outside the gene matches. CDR1 and CDR2 (germline): MNHNS, SASEGT. There are 16 residues in the CDR3. CDR3 coding DNA: TGTGCCAGCAGTGTCAGCGGGGCACCTCACACCGGGGAGCTGTTTTTT. Residues: CASSVSGAPHTGELFF.

The genes are TRBV5-4 and TRBJ1-5; TRBD1 is a possible D gene (6 bases). The CDR3 consists of 17 residues. Germline assignment: CDR1 SGHNT and CDR2 YYREEE (reference sequence). Trimming removed 3 bases from V and 0 bases from J, with 16 bases in between. As DNA, the CDR3 is TGTGCCAGCAGCTATACTGACAGGTCTATTAGCAATCAGCCCCAGCATTTT. As protein: CASSYTDRSISNQPQHF. Drawing the rest from reference TRBV5-4 and TRBJ1-5, the complete variable domain is ETGVTQSPTHLIKTRGQQVTLRCSSQSGHNTVSWYQQALGQGPQFIFQYYREEENGRGNFPPRFSGLQFPNYSSELNVNALELDDSALYLCASSYTDRSISNQPQHFGDGTRLSIL.

The rearrangement links TRBV3-1 (or the pseudogene TRBV3-2) to TRBJ2-2; maybe TRBD1 (5 bases). Trimming shortened V by 2 bases and J by 4 bases, and 5 bases separated the two germline ends. The CDR3 totals 13 residues. CDR1 LGHDT and CDR2 YNNKEL come from the germline V gene (reference sequence). The CDR3 region has the DNA TGTGCCAGCAGCCAAAGGGGCACCGGGGAGCTGTTTTTT. This codes for CASSQRGTGELFF.

This chain links TRBV9 with TRBJ1-6; D is perhaps TRBD1 (6 bases). The CDR3 has 14 residues. Germline CDR1 is SGDLS and CDR2 is YYNGEE. V shed 2 bases and J shed 8 bases, with 11 bases lying between them. In DNA, the CDR3 is TGTGCCAGCAGCGTGGACAGTACCTATTCACCCCTCCACTTT. Protein sequence: CASSVDSTYSPLHF.

The chain joins TRBV28 to TRBJ2-3; 7 bases match TRBD1. V was pared by 5 bases and J by 4 bases, with 12 bases of the junction left unmatched. The V gene's germline CDR1 is MDHEN and CDR2 SYDVKM. The CDR3 covers 16 residues. This chain's CDR3 is CASSTRRQGSADTQYF. The DNA for the CDR3 is TGTGCCAGCAGTACCCGCAGACAGGGTAGCGCAGATACGCAGTATTTT.

The J gene is TRBJ2-7, the V gene TRBV29-1, with a possible D match to TRBD1 (6 bases). Germline V gives CDR1 SQVTM, CDR2 ANQGSEA. CDR3 length equals 15 residues. Trimming cost V 8 bases and J 0 bases, with 20 bases left between them. The CDR3 is CSPHEGRQVSYEQYF. The CDR3 nucleotides read TGCAGCCCCCACGAAGGAAGACAGGTCTCCTACGAGCAGTACTTC.

The rearrangement joins TRBV5-6 to TRBJ2-7; TRBD2 agrees at 12 bases. CDR1 is SGHDT, CDR2 YYEEEE, per germline. The CDR3 is 17 amino acids. Trimming cost V 1 base and J 2 bases; bases outside gene matches: 7. The CDR3 region is CASSLSPWTSGAYEQYF. The CDR3, as DNA: TGTGCCAGCAGCTTGTCCCCTTGGACTAGCGGGGCCTACGAGCAGTACTTC.

The sample holds one count of this clone. The chain is built from TRBV2 and TRBJ1-1; D possibly corresponds to TRBD1 (5 bases). Germline V gene lookup returns CDR1 SNHLY and CDR2 FYNNEI. This CDR3 comprises 15 residues. The V and J ends lost 5 bases and 11 bases respectively, with 24 bases between them. DNA of the CDR3: TGTGCCAGCAGTTCACATGGGGGGGAAGCTGGGCTGGCTTTCTTT. It is translated as CASSSHGGEAGLAFF.

This clone was observed a handful of times. This sequence joins TRBV19 and TRBJ2-1; possible D gene TRBD1, 5 bases. The germline V and J ends were trimmed by 1 base and 4 bases, with 17 bases remaining between them. CDR3 size: 17 residues. CDR1 is LNHDA and CDR2 is SQIVND in the germline V gene (reference sequence). Written as DNA, the CDR3 is TGTGCCAGTAGTATAGCGCTGCCAGGGATGATGTACAATGAGCAGTTCTTC. Translated, it gives CASSIALPGMMYNEQFF. Based on the CDR3 plus reference TRBV19 and TRBJ2-1, the full variable domain is DGGITQSPKYLFRKEGQNVTLSCEQNLNHDAMYWYRQDPGQGLRLIYYSQIVNDFQKGDIAEGYSVSREKKESFPLTVTSAQKNPTAFYLCASSIALPGMMYNEQFFGPGTRLTVL.

A single count supports this clone. The chain couples TRBV10-3 to TRBJ2-2; 7 bases line up with TRBD1. The CDR3 is 14 amino acids. The junction had 1 base not matched to a gene; V was cut back by 3 bases and J by 3 bases. Germline lookup yields CDR1 ENHRY and CDR2 SYGVKD. CDR3 coding DNA: TGTGCCATCAGTGAACAGGGGTACACCGGGGAGCTGTTTTTT. As protein: CAISEQGYTGELFF.

The chain carries TRBV5-1 and TRBJ2-7, with D possibly being TRBD1 (6 bases). CDR3 length: 17 residues. V lost 0 bases, J lost 1 base, and 17 bases lay in between. Germline V gene sequence: CDR1 SGHRS, CDR2 YFSETQ. CDR3 in amino acids: CASSLVAGDINSYEQYF. The CDR3, as DNA: TGCGCCAGCAGCTTGGTTGCAGGGGACATCAATTCCTACGAGCAGTACTTC.

The CDR3 coding sequence is TGTGCCAGCAAAACGGAAGAGACCCAGTACTTC. It codes for CASKTEETQYF. The genes are TRBV2 and TRBJ2-5; D gene ambiguous. Trimming cost V 7 bases and J 3 bases, with 6 bases left between them. Germline V gene sequence: CDR1 SNHLY, CDR2 FYNNEI. The length of the CDR3 is 11 residues.

The chain couples TRBV28 to TRBJ2-2; no clear D. This CDR3 contains 14 residues. V lost 1 base, J lost 0 bases, and 3 bases lay in between. CDR1 is MDHEN, CDR2 SYDVKM, per germline. The CDR3 DNA reads TGTGCCAGCAGTTTATTCGCGAACACCGGGGAGCTGTTTTTT. It is translated as CASSLFANTGELFF.

The chain employs TRBV5-1 and TRBJ2-3; D is undetermined. With 0 bases removed from V and 8 bases from J, the gap between germline ends came to 10 bases. CDR3 length equals 13 residues. Germline V gene sequence: CDR1 SGHRS, CDR2 YFSETQ. The CDR3 spells CASSLEGVRTQYF. Here the CDR3 DNA reads TGCGCCAGCAGCTTGGAAGGAGTACGTACGCAGTATTTT.